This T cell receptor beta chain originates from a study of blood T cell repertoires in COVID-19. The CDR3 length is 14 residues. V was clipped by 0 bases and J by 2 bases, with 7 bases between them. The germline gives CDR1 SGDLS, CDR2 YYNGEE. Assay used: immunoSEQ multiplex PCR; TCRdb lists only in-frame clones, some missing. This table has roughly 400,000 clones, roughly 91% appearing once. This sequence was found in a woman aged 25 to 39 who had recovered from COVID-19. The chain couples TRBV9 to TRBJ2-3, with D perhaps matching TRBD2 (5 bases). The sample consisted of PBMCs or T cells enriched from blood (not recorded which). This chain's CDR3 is CASSVAGNTDTQYF. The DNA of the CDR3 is TGTGCCAGCAGCGTAGCGGGGAACACAGATACGCAGTATTTT.